These T cell receptor beta chains were read from a single sample in a study of blood T cell repertoires in COVID-19. Profiled with immunoSEQ multiplex PCR; TCRdb holds only in-frame clones, not every one. The table lists approximately 110,000 clones, 75% to 90% of them singletons. Source material: peripheral blood. The receptors originated from a woman of 80 years or more with COVID-19, enrolled during active disease. CDR3s include the opening cysteine and the closing phenylalanine or tryptophan. A D gene is named only where the DNA matches it firmly. Size values are once, few and many counts, or a class for expanded clones, and some rows have none.

CDR3 DNA	CDR3 protein	J gene	V gene	D gene	clone size
TGTGCCAGCAGCTTCTTGGGGGCTTCCTACGAGCAGTACTTC	CASSFLGASYEQYF	TRBJ2-7	TRBV11-2	.	.
TGTGCCAGCAGCTTGGATGCCACTCTCAAAGCTTTCTTT	CASSLDATLKAFF	TRBJ1-1	TRBV5-8	.	.
TGTGCCAGCAGTGAAACGGGTCAAAATCAGCCCCAGCATTTT	CASSETGQNQPQHF	TRBJ1-5	TRBV25-1	.	.
TGTGCCAGCAGCTTACATGCGGAGACCCAGTACTTC	CASSLHAETQYF	TRBJ2-5	TRBV11-2	.	.
TGTGCCAGCAGTTTAAATCAACTCACCTTGACTTCAAACATTCAGTACTTC	CASSLNQLTLTSNIQYF	TRBJ2-4	TRBV28	.	.
TGTGCCAGCAGCTTAGCTGGCAGAAACTATGGCTACACCTTC	CASSLAGRNYGYTF	TRBJ1-2	TRBV7-9	.	.
TGTGCCAGCAGCATTCTCGGAGGGACAGGGGGCTACGAGCAGTACTTC	CASSILGGTGGYEQYF	TRBJ2-7	TRBV11-2	TRBD1	few
TGCGCCAGCAGCGCCCTTACAGGGGCTGAAGCTTTCTTT	CASSALTGAEAFF	TRBJ1-1	TRBV5-1	TRBD1	few
TGTGCCAGCAGCTTAACCCGCGGGAGCTCCTACAATGAGCAGTTCTTC	CASSLTRGSSYNEQFF	TRBJ2-1	TRBV7-3	TRBD2	.
TGTGCCACCAGCGGAGTATCCTACAATGAGCAGTTCTTC	CATSGVSYNEQFF	TRBJ2-1	TRBV15	.	.
TGCGCCAGCAGCCAGAATAGCGGGAGGTTAACCAAAAACATTCAGTACTTC	CASSQNSGRLTKNIQYF	TRBJ2-4	TRBV4-3	TRBD2	.
TGTGCCAGCAGTCCTACCACGGGACTAGCGGGAGCTCGTGTCATTCAGTACTTC	CASSPTTGLAGARVIQYF	TRBJ2-4	TRBV27	TRBD2	once
TGTGCCAGCAGCGTAGGGGGGGTTGGCACCGGGGAGCTGTTTTTT	CASSVGGVGTGELFF	TRBJ2-2	TRBV9	.	.
TGTGCCAGCAGCCCTAGCGGGAGGGGCACCGGGGAGCTGTTTTTT	CASSPSGRGTGELFF	TRBJ2-2	TRBV5-4	TRBD2	.
TGTGCCAGCAGCTTACCTACAGGGGGAATCCTAGCCAAAAACATTCAGTACTTC	CASSLPTGGILAKNIQYF	TRBJ2-4	TRBV7-2	TRBD1	.
TGTGCCAGCAGCCAAGATCATGGGGCAGGGGTCTACACCTTC	CASSQDHGAGVYTF	TRBJ1-2	TRBV14	.	.
TGTGCCAGCAGTTACTCGGAGTGGACTGGAAACACCATATATTTT	CASSYSEWTGNTIYF	TRBJ1-3	TRBV6-6	.	.
TGTGCCAGCAGCTCGACAGGGGGCAATGAGCAGTTCTTC	CASSSTGGNEQFF	TRBJ2-1	TRBV7-3	TRBD1	.
TGCGCCAGCAGCTTGGACGGTTCGTGGGGAGGTAATTCACCCCTCCACTTT	CASSLDGSWGGNSPLHF	TRBJ1-6	TRBV5-1	.	.
TGCGCCAGCAGCCAAACTAGCATAAGCACAGATACGCAGTATTTT	CASSQTSISTDTQYF	TRBJ2-3	TRBV4-3	.	few
TGTGCCACCAGTGATTTCGGGGGGGGTGAAGCTTTCTTT	CATSDFGGGEAFF	TRBJ1-1	TRBV24-1	.	.
TGCAGTGCTAGTCCTAGCGGGAGTTGGAATGAGCAGTTCTTC	CSASPSGSWNEQFF	TRBJ2-1	TRBV20-1	TRBD2	.
TGTGCCAGCAGTCGATCAGCGGGGGGTAGCACAGATACGCAGTATTTT	CASSRSAGGSTDTQYF	TRBJ2-3	TRBV27	TRBD2	.
TGTGCCAGTACTACGGGGACAGCCAATCAGCCCCAGCATTTT	CASTTGTANQPQHF	TRBJ1-5	TRBV19	TRBD1	.
TGTGCCAGCAGCTTGGAAGGGACAGGCATCTACGAGCAGTACTTC	CASSLEGTGIYEQYF	TRBJ2-7	TRBV5-6	TRBD1	.
TGTGCCAGCAGCCAAGCTGCGGGAGGGGGCACAGATACGCAGTATTTT	CASSQAAGGGTDTQYF	TRBJ2-3	TRBV3-1/TRBV3-2	TRBD2	.
TGTGCCAGCAGTCCCCTCAGGGATGGCTACACCTTC	CASSPLRDGYTF	TRBJ1-2	TRBV12-3/TRBV12-4	.	.
TGTGCCAGCAGTCAGACAGGGATTGAGGACACAGATACGCAGTATTTT	CASSQTGIEDTDTQYF	TRBJ2-3	TRBV6-2/TRBV6-3	TRBD1	.
TGTGCCAGCAGCCTCGCTGGGAGCTCCTACGAGCAGTACTTC	CASSLAGSSYEQYF	TRBJ2-7	TRBV11-2	.	.